This is a list of T cell receptor beta chains from one sample in a study of T cells expressing NK-cell markers. From its re-call of the 5' RACE reads, TCRdb lists each CDR3 protein once, without DNA. The table lists over 350,000 distinct CDR3 sequences. The sample taken for sequencing was blood T cells: a sorted CD56 or NKG2C T cell subset, CD4+ or CD8+ T cells, or bulk PBMC T cells (not recorded which). All receptors come from a woman between 45 and 60 years old in good health. Both conserved end residues are part of each CDR3.

V gene: TRBV20-1
J gene: TRBJ2-5
CDR3 protein: CSAQSDQETQYF

V gene: TRBV6-5
J gene: TRBJ2-2
CDR3 protein: CASGVDRYTGELFF

V gene: TRBV9
J gene: TRBJ2-2
CDR3 protein: CASSPHRGSGPNTGELFF

V gene: TRBV10-3
J gene: TRBJ1-4
CDR3 protein: CAIGSSGTGDEKLFF

V gene: TRBV28
J gene: TRBJ2-7
CDR3 protein: CASSLPSGSYEQYF

V gene: TRBV12-3/TRBV12-4
J gene: TRBJ2-7
CDR3 protein: CASSQTLALGEQYF

V gene: TRBV6-6
J gene: TRBJ2-1
CDR3 protein: CASSRTTGTSGNEQFF

V gene: TRBV3-1
J gene: TRBJ2-5
CDR3 protein: CASSQGPSGVETQYF

V gene: TRBV29-1
J gene: TRBJ2-1
CDR3 protein: CSVAPTGVGEQFF

V gene: TRBV5-1
J gene: TRBJ2-2
CDR3 protein: CASSAKLGPTGTGELFF

V gene: TRBV6-1
J gene: TRBJ2-2
CDR3 protein: CASSESTDTGELFF

V gene: TRBV7-8
J gene: TRBJ2-5
CDR3 protein: CASSSHSGSWPETQYF

V gene: TRBV9
J gene: TRBJ1-2
CDR3 protein: CASSVEVISGGYGYTF

V gene: TRBV9
J gene: TRBJ2-3
CDR3 protein: CASRKGSGTDTQYF

V gene: TRBV6-1
J gene: TRBJ1-5
CDR3 protein: CASSRGTGEGNQPQHF

V gene: TRBV7-2
J gene: TRBJ2-1
CDR3 protein: CASSLEKRGGHSYNEQFF

V gene: TRBV20-1
J gene: TRBJ2-5
CDR3 protein: CSAWDLGETQYF

V gene: TRBV12-3/TRBV12-4
J gene: TRBJ2-7
CDR3 protein: CASSFSGGSSYEQYF

V gene: TRBV20-1
J gene: TRBJ2-1
CDR3 protein: CSAPRGGRNYNEQFF

V gene: TRBV7-9
J gene: TRBJ2-2
CDR3 protein: CASSSGRTNTGELFF

V gene: TRBV28
J gene: TRBJ2-1
CDR3 protein: CASSYRGFGNEQFF

V gene: TRBV28
J gene: TRBJ1-2
CDR3 protein: CAIREEPNYGYTF

V gene: TRBV2
J gene: TRBJ2-1
CDR3 protein: CASSDRGLAVYNEQFF

V gene: TRBV27
J gene: TRBJ1-2
CDR3 protein: CASSVQGAPYGYTF

V gene: TRBV7-6
J gene: TRBJ2-3
CDR3 protein: CASSLRTGGFTDTQYF

V gene: TRBV12-3/TRBV12-4
J gene: TRBJ2-6
CDR3 protein: CASNFGYDAGANVLTF

V gene: TRBV20-1
J gene: TRBJ2-3
CDR3 protein: CSARRFGTSGVTDTQYF

V gene: TRBV13
J gene: TRBJ1-3
CDR3 protein: CASSLGGGARGNTIYF

V gene: TRBV20-1
J gene: TRBJ2-4
CDR3 protein: CSASSWQGQNIQYF

V gene: TRBV4-1
J gene: TRBJ2-3
CDR3 protein: CASSPSAGLGTDTQYF

V gene: TRBV20-1
J gene: TRBJ2-3
CDR3 protein: CSARDPGRGVTDTQYF

V gene: TRBV5-1
J gene: TRBJ1-1
CDR3 protein: CASSWDRSGSTEAFF

V gene: TRBV12-3/TRBV12-4
J gene: TRBJ1-1
CDR3 protein: CAGKQGRGTEAFF

V gene: TRBV6-1
J gene: TRBJ1-1
CDR3 protein: CASSEGGTGNTEAFF

V gene: TRBV7-9
J gene: TRBJ2-3
CDR3 protein: CASSLNWDRKMWQYF

V gene: TRBV15
J gene: TRBJ2-3
CDR3 protein: CATSNFLGGADTQYF

V gene: TRBV12-3/TRBV12-4
J gene: TRBJ2-1
CDR3 protein: CASSLGLTPSGKFF

V gene: TRBV20-1
J gene: TRBJ2-7
CDR3 protein: CSARDLREDVYEQYF

V gene: TRBV11-2
J gene: TRBJ2-2
CDR3 protein: CASRVSGTYTGELFF

V gene: TRBV3-1
J gene: TRBJ2-1
CDR3 protein: CASSEISQVNYNEQFF

V gene: TRBV15
J gene: TRBJ2-1
CDR3 protein: CATSRQYDINNEQFF